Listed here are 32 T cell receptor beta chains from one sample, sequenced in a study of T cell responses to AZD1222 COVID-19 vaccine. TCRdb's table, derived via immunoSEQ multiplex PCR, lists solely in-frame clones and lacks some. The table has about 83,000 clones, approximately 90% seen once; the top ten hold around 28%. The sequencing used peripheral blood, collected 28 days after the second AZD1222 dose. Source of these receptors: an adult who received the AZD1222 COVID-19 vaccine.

The CDR3 sequence is CASSRGIGGNQPQHF. CDR3 bases: TGTGCCAGCAGCCGGGGTATTGGGGGGAATCAGCCCCAGCATTTT. The V call is TRBV3-1 (or the pseudogene TRBV3-2), the J call TRBJ1-5; a possible D gene is TRBD1 (5 bases). Per the germline V gene, CDR1 is LGHDT and CDR2 is YNNKEL (reference sequence). The CDR3 loop spans 15 amino acids. V was clipped by 4 bases and J by 4 bases, with 14 bases between them.

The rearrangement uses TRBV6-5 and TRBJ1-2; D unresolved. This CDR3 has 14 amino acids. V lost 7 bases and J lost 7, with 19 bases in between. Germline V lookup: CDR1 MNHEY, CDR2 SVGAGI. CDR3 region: CASTLLRDFGGYTF. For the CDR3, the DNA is TGTGCCAGCACCCTCTTGCGGGATTTTGGTGGCTACACCTTC.

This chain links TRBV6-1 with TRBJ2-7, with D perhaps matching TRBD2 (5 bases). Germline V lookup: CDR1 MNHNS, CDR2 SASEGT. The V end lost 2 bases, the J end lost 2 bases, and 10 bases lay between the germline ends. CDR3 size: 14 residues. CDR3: CASSERLLTYEQYF. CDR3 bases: TGTGCCAGCAGTGAACGACTACTCACCTACGAGCAGTACTTC.

The CDR3 loop is CASSIDREGEKLFF. The CDR3 bases are TGTGCCAGTAGTATTGACAGGGAGGGGGAAAAACTGTTTTTT. The chain couples TRBV19 to TRBJ1-4, with TRBD1 identical over 7 bases. In germline, CDR1 is LNHDA, CDR2 SQIVND (reference sequence). V dropped 3 bases and J dropped 8; count of bases not matched to a gene: 6. This CDR3 comprises 14 residues. Full variable domain (missing parts from reference TRBV19 and TRBJ1-4): DGGITQSPKYLFRKEGQNVTLSCEQNLNHDAMYWYRQDPGQGLRLIYYSQIVNDFQKGDIAEGYSVSREKKESFPLTVTSAQKNPTAFYLCASSIDREGEKLFFGSGTQLSVL.

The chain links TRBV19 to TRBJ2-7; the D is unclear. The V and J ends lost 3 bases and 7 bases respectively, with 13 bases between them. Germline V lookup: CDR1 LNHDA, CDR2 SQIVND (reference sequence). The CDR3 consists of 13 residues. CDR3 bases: TGTGCCAGTAGTATCCCAAACCTCCGGGAGCAGTACTTC. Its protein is CASSIPNLREQYF.

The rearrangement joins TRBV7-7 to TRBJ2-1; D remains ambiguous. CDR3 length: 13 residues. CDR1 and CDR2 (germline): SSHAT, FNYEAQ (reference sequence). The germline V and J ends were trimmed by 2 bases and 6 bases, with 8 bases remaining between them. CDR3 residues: CASSLLQSNEQFF. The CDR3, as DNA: TGTGCCAGCAGCTTACTTCAGTCCAATGAGCAGTTCTTC.

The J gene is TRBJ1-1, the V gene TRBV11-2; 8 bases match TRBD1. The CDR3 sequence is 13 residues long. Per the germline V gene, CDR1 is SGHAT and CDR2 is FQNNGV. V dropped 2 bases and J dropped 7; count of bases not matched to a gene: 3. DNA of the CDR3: TGTGCCAGCAGCTTATCACAGGGGGATGAAGCTTTCTTT. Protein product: CASSLSQGDEAFF. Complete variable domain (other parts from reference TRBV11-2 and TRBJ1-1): EAGVAQSPRYKIIEKRQSVAFWCNPISGHATLYWYQQILGQGPKLLIQFQNNGVVDDSQLPKDRFSAERLKGVDSTLKIQPAKLEDSAVYLCASSLSQGDEAFFGQGTRLTVV.

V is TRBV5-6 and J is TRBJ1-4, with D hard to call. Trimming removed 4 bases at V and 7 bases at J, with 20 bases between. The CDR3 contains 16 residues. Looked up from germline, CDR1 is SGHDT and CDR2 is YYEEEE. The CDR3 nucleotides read TGTGCCAGCAGCCCGACATCGAGCGGGTTTGGTGAAAAACTGTTTTTT. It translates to CASSPTSSGFGEKLFF.

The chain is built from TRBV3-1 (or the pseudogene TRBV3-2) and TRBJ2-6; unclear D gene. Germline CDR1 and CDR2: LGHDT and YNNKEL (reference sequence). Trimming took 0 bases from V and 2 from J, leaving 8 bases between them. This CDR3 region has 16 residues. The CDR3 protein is CASSQEAPAGANVLTF. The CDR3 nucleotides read TGTGCCAGCAGCCAAGAAGCCCCGGCTGGGGCCAACGTCCTGACTTTC.

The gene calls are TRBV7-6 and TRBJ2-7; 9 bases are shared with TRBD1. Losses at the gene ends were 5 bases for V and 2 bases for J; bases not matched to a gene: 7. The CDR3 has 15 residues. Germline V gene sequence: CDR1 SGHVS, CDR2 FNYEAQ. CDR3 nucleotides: TGTGCCAGCAGCCCCGCCGGGACAGGGACCTACGAGCAGTACTTC. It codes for CASSPAGTGTYEQYF.

In nucleotides, the CDR3 is TGTGCCAGCAGTTACTCTAAACTAGCGGACAATGAGCAGTTCTTC. It translates to CASSYSKLADNEQFF. V is TRBV6-6 and J is TRBJ2-1, with 8 bases aligning to TRBD2. This CDR3 spans 15 amino acids. The ends lost 0 bases at V and 5 bases at J; junction bases unmatched: 3. Germline values: CDR1 MNHNY, CDR2 SVGAGI (reference sequence).

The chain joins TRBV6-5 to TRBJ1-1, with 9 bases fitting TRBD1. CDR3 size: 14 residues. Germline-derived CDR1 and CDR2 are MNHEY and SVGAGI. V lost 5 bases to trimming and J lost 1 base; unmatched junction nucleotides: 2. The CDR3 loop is CASSKTGGNTEAFF. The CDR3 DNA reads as TGTGCCAGCAGTAAGACAGGGGGGAACACTGAAGCTTTCTTT.

The CDR3, as DNA: TGTGCCAGCAGCCAAGGCGGGACAGGGGTTGTGAACACTGAAGCTTTCTTT. Translated, it gives CASSQGGTGVVNTEAFF. V usage is TRBV3-1 (or the pseudogene TRBV3-2) and J usage is TRBJ1-1, with 10 nucleotides matching TRBD1. The CDR3 spans 17 residues. Germline CDR1 LGHDT, CDR2 YNNKEL (reference sequence). With V trimmed by 1 base and J by 0 bases, 5 bases remained unmatched.

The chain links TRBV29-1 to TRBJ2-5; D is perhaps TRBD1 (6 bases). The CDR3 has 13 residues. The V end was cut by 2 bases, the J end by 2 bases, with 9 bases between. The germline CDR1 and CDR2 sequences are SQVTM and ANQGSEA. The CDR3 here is CSVEFDRQETQYF. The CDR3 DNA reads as TGCAGCGTTGAATTTGACAGGCAAGAGACCCAGTACTTC.

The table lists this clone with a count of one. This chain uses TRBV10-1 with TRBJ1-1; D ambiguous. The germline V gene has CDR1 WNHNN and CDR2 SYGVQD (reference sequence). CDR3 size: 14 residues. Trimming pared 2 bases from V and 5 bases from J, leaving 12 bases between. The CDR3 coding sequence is TGCGCCAGCAGTGAGCGTCTAAGTGGGACTGAAGCTTTCTTT. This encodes CASSERLSGTEAFF.

The DNA of the CDR3 is TGCGCCAGCAGCTTGGATCCGGGAGGGTACGAGACCCAGTACTTC. This gives the protein CASSLDPGGYETQYF. V usage is TRBV5-1 and J usage is TRBJ2-5, with 8 nucleotides matching TRBD2. Unmatched junction bases numbered 6, after V lost 0 bases and J lost 5 bases. The CDR3 runs 15 residues. CDR1 SGHRS and CDR2 YFSETQ come from the germline V gene.

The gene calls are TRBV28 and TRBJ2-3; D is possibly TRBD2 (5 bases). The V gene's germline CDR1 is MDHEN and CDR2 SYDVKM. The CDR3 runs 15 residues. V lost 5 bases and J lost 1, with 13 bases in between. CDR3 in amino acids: CASSPGFSRTDTQYF. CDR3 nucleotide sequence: TGTGCCAGCAGTCCGGGGTTCTCCCGCACAGATACGCAGTATTTT.

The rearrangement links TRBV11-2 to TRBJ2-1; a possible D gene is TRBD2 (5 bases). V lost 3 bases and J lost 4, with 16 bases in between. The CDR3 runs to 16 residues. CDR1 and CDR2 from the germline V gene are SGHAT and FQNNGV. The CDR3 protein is CASSFLRAHLYNEQFF. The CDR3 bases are TGTGCCAGCAGCTTTTTGAGGGCACACTTATACAATGAGCAGTTCTTC.

This chain's CDR3 is CASSSLFGGSSYNEQFF. The CDR3 nucleotides are TGTGCCAGCAGCTCTCTATTCGGGGGGAGCTCCTACAATGAGCAGTTCTTC. The chain links TRBV7-2 to TRBJ2-1; the match to TRBD2 covers 7 bases. The CDR3 has 17 residues. After removal of 4 bases from V and 0 bases from J, the junction contained 9 bases not matched to a gene. Germline V lookup: CDR1 SGHTA, CDR2 FQGNSA.

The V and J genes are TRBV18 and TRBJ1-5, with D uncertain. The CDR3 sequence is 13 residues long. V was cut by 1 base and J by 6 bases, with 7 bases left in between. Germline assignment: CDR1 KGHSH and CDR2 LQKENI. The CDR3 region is CASSPRAGQPQHF. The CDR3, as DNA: TGTGCCAGCTCACCACGGGCTGGTCAGCCCCAGCATTTT.

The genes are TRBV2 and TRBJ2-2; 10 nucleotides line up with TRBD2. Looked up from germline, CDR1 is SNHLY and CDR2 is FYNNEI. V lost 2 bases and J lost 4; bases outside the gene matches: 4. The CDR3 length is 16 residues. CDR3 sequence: CASSEPSGSFTGELFF. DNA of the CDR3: TGTGCCAGCAGTGAACCTAGCGGGAGTTTCACCGGGGAGCTGTTTTTT.

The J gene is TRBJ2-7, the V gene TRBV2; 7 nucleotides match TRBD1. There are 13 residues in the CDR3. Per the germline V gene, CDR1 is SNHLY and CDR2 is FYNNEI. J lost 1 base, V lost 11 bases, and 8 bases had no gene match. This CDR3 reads CAGKDRASYEQYF. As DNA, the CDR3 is TGTGCCGGGAAAGACAGGGCGTCCTACGAGCAGTACTTC.

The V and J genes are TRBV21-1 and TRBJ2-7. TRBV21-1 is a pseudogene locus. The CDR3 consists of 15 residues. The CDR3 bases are TGTGCCAGCAGCAACCTACAGGGACTGCCCTACGAGCAGTACTTC. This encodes CASSNLQGLPYEQYF.

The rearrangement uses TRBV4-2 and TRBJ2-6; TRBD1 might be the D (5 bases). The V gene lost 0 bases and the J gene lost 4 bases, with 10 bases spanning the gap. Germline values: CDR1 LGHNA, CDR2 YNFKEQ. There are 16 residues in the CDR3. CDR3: CASSQEGVNGANVLTF. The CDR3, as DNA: TGTGCCAGCAGCCAAGAAGGGGTTAACGGGGCCAACGTCCTGACTTTC.

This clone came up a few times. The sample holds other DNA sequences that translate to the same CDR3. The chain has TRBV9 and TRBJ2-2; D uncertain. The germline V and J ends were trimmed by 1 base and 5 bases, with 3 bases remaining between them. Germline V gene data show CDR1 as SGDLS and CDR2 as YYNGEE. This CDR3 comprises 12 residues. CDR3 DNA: TGTGCCAGCAGCGTAAATACCGGGGAGCTGTTTTTT. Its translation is CASSVNTGELFF.

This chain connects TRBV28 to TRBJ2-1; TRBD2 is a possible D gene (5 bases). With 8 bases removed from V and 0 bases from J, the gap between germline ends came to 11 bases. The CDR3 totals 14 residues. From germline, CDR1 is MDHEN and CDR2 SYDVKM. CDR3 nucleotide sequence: TGTGCCAGCGCTCCGGGGTTCTCCTACAATGAGCAGTTCTTC. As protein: CASAPGFSYNEQFF.

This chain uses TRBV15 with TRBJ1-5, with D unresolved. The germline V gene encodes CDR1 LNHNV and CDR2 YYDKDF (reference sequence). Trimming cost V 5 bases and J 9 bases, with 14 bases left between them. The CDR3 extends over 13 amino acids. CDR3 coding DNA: TGTGCCACCAGCCCGGACTATTCGCGGCCCCAGCATTTT. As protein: CATSPDYSRPQHF.

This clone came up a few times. The CDR3 here is CASSLAIEGGYGYTF. For the CDR3, the DNA is TGTGCCAGCAGCTTAGCGATCGAGGGGGGCTATGGCTACACCTTC. This sequence joins TRBV7-9 and TRBJ1-2; possible D gene TRBD1, 6 bases. The CDR3 is made up of 15 amino acids. Trimming stripped 0 bases from V and 4 bases from J, with 12 bases between. Germline CDR1 is SEHNR and CDR2 is FQNEAQ (reference sequence).

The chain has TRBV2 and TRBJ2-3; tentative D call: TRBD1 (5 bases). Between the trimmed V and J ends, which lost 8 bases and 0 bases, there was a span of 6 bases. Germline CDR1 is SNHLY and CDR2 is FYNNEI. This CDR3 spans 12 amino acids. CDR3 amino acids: CASHRSTDTQYF. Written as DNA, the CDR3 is TGTGCCAGCCACAGGAGCACAGATACGCAGTATTTT.

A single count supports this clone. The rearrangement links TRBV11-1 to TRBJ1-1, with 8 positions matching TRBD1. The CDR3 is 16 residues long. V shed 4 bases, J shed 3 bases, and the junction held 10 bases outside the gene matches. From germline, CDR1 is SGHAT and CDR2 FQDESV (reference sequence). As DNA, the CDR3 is TGTGCCAGCAGCTCCGGACAGGGTGGGACGTACACTGAAGCTTTCTTT. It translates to CASSSGQGGTYTEAFF.

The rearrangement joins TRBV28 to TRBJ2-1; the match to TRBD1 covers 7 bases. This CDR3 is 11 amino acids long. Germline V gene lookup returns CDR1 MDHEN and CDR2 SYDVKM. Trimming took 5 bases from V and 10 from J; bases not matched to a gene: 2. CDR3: CASSRQGEQFF. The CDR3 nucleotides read TGTGCCAGCAGTAGACAGGGAGAGCAGTTCTTC.

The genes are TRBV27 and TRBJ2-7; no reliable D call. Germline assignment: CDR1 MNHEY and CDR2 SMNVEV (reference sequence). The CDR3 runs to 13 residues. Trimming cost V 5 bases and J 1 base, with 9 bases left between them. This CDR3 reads CASSPGGSYEQYF. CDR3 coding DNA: TGTGCCAGCAGTCCTGGCGGTTCCTACGAGCAGTACTTC.